This T cell receptor (beta chain) comes out of a study of T cells in tuberculosis. Study-level points and caveats: Cases with active tuberculosis were adults, while controls were adolescents.

This CDR3 contains 17 residues. Germline-derived CDR1 and CDR2 are SGHVS and FQNEAQ. J lost 5 bases, V lost 2 bases, and 11 bases had no gene match. About this clone: The antigen is undetermined.

Clones were sequenced by immunoSEQ multiplex PCR, and TCRdb holds only the in-frame ones, with some missing. This repertoire shows roughly 19,000 clones, 75% to 90% found once; its top ten account for about 14%. This TCR derives from a donor between 10 and 35 years old with latent tuberculosis or without tuberculosis infection. The V call is TRBV7-8, the J call TRBJ2-1; 8 bases match TRBD2. Sample: PBMCs. This CDR3 is CASSLPGGLQKHNEQFF. CDR3 nucleotide sequence: TGTGCCAGCAGCTTACCGGGAGGGCTCCAGAAACACAATGAGCAGTTCTTC.